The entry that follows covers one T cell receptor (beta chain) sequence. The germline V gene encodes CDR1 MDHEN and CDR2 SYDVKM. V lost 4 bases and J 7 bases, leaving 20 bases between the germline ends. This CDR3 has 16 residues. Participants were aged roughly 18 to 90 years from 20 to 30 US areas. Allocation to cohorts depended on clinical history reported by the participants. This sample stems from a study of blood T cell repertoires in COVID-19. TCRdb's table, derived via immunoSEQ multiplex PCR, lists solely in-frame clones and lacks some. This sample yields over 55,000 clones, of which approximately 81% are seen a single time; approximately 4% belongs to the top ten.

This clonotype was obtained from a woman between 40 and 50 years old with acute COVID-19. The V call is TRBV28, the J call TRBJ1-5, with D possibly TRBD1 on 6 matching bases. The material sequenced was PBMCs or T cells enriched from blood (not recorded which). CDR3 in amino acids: CASSSYPAGAYQPQHF. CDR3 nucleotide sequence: TGTGCCAGCAGTTCCTATCCGGCAGGGGCATACCAGCCCCAGCATTTT.